This is a list of T cell receptor beta chains from one sample in a study of regulatory T cells in long-lasting Graves disease. TCRdb re-derived calls from the multiplex PCR reads in MiXCR, one entry per CDR3 protein. Among approximately 500,000 distinct CDR3 sequences, 20% to 25% were seen once, and the ten largest hold about 6.6%. The sequenced sample was peripheral blood mononuclear cells (PBMCs), obtained when the disease was refractory, from a patient treated with antithyroid drugs. These receptors all stem from a female donor with Graves disease. CDR3s include the opening cysteine and the closing phenylalanine or tryptophan. Fields, in order: D gene, clone size, J gene, V gene, CDR3 protein, CDR3 DNA. D genes are given only for firm matches. Only part of the rows carry a size: once, few, many, or a class if the clone is expanded.

>TRBD2|many|TRBJ2-5|TRBV27
CASSFGAGGYQETQYF
TGTGCCAGCAGTTTTGGAGCGGGAGGTTACCAAGAGACCCAGTACTTC
>.|many|TRBJ1-4|TRBV7-2
CASSWRQEKLFF
TGTGCCAGCAGCTGGAGACAGGAAAAACTGTTTTTT
>.|many|TRBJ1-2|TRBV11-2
CASSLGLRYTF
TGTGCCAGCAGCTTAGGGCTTCGCTACACCTTC
>.|many|TRBJ1-5|TRBV10-3
CASMDRKDQPQHF
TGTGCCAGTATGGACCGAAAGGATCAGCCCCAGCATTTT
>.|.|TRBJ1-5|TRBV24-1
CATSAGGVQPQHF
TGTGCCACCAGTGCCGGGGGAGTTCAGCCCCAGCATTTT
>.|many|TRBJ2-5|TRBV24-1
CATGDFQETQYF
TGTGCCACCGGGGATTTTCAAGAGACCCAGTACTTC
>TRBD2|many|TRBJ2-7|TRBV28
CASIRTSGSSVDYEQYF
TGTGCCAGCATTAGGACTAGCGGGAGTTCTGTCGACTACGAGCAGTACTTC
>TRBD1|few|TRBJ1-6|TRBV11-2
CASSLTGTNSPLHF
TGTGCCAGCAGCTTGACAGGGACTAATTCACCCCTCCACTTT
>TRBD2|many|TRBJ2-5|TRBV6-2/TRBV6-3
CASSYSLHLAGVQETQYF
TGTGCCAGCAGTTACTCGTTGCACCTAGCGGGAGTCCAAGAGACCCAGTACTTC
>.|many|TRBJ2-4|TRBV7-2
CASSFVQGGIRYF
TGTGCCAGCAGCTTTGTACAGGGAGGGATTCGGTACTTC
>.|many|TRBJ2-7|TRBV6-1
CASRHPRLRYEQYF
TGTGCCAGCAGACACCCGCGGTTACGCTACGAGCAGTACTTC
>.|.|TRBJ2-7|TRBV30
CAWGRQGLEQYF
TGTGCCTGGGGGCGGCAGGGTTTGGAGCAGTACTTC
>TRBD1|.|TRBJ1-1|TRBV2
CASSPGTGVGSFF
TGTGCCAGCAGTCCCGGGACAGGGGTTGGGTCTTTCTTT
>TRBD1|many|TRBJ1-6|TRBV9
CASSTGQRDNSPLHF
TGTGCCAGCAGCACGGGACAGAGAGATAATTCACCCCTCCACTTT
>.|few|TRBJ1-2|TRBV24-1
CATSAEPSYGYTF
TGTGCCACCAGTGCTGAGCCTTCCTATGGCTACACCTTC
>.|many|TRBJ2-7|TRBV28
CASSQGGQPGPYEQYF
TGTGCCAGCAGCCAGGGGGGGCAGCCCGGACCCTACGAGCAGTACTTC
>TRBD1|.|TRBJ1-3|TRBV5-5
CASSPGQGDGNTIYF
TGTGCCAGCAGCCCGGGACAGGGGGACGGAAACACCATATATTTT
>.|.|TRBJ1-4|TRBV19
CASSIPDPILTGEKLFF
TGTGCCAGTAGTATCCCGGACCCGATACTGACGGGGGAAAAACTGTTTTTT
>TRBD2|.|TRBJ2-1|TRBV9
CASSVAQIAGGSYNEQFF
TGTGCCAGCAGCGTAGCTCAGATAGCGGGGGGGTCTTACAATGAGCAGTTCTTC
>.|few|TRBJ1-3|TRBV9
CASSDAPSGNTIYF
TGTGCCAGCAGCGACGCCCCCTCTGGAAACACCATATATTTT
>.|few|TRBJ1-5|TRBV6-1
CASSLRESIQPQHF
TGTGCCAGCAGCCTCCGGGAGAGCATCCAGCCCCAGCATTTT
>.|many|TRBJ1-1|TRBV29-1
CSVGDGYLNTEAFF
TGCAGCGTTGGGGACGGTTATCTGAACACTGAAGCTTTCTTT
>.|.|TRBJ2-7|TRBV20-1
CSARDSGVTYEQYF
TGCAGTGCTAGAGACTCCGGGGTTACCTACGAGCAGTACTTC
>.|few|TRBJ1-3|TRBV9
CASSVDTDSGNTIYF
TGTGCCAGCAGCGTAGATACGGATTCTGGAAACACCATATATTTT
>.|few|TRBJ1-2|TRBV3-1
CASSQDIGRARGYTF
TGTGCCAGCAGCCAGGATATCGGCAGGGCTCGTGGCTACACCTTC
>TRBD1|few|TRBJ2-2|TRBV11-3
CASSVDRSITGELFF
TGTGCCAGCAGCGTGGACAGGTCGATCACCGGGGAGCTGTTTTTT